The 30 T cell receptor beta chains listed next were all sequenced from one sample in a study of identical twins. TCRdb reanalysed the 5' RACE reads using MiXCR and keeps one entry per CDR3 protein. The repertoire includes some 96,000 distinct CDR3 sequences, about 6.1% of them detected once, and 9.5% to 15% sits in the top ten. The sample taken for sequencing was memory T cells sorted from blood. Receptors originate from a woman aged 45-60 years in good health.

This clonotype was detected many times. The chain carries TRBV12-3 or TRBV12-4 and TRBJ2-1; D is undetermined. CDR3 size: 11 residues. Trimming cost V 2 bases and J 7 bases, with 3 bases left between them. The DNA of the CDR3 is TGTGCCAGCAGTTTACAAAATGAGCAGTTCTTC. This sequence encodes CASSLQNEQFF.

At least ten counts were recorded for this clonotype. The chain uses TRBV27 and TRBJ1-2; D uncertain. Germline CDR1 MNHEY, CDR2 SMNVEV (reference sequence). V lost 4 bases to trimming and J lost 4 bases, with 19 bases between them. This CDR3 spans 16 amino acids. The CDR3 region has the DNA TGTGCCAGCAGTTCGGGAGGGAGAGGTTTGGGCTATGGCTACACCTTC. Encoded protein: CASSSGGRGLGYGYTF.

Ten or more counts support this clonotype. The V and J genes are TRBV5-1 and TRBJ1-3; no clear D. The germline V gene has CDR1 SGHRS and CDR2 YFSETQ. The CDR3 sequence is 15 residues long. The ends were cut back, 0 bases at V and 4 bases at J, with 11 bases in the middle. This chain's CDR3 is CASSLADTTGNTIYF. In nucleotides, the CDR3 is TGCGCCAGCAGCTTGGCCGACACAACGGGAAACACCATATATTTT.

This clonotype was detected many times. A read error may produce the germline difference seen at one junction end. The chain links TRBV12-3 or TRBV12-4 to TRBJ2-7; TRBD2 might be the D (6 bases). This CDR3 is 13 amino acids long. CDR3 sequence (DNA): TGTGCCAGCAGGTTAGCGGCAGGGTGGGAGCAGTACTTC. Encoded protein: CASRLAAGWEQYF.

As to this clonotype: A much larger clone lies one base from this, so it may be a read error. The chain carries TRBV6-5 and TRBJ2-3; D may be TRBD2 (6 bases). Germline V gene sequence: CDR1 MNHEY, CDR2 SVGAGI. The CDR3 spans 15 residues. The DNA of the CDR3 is TGTACCAGCAGTTACGGGGGAGGCCCCCCGGATACGCAGTATTTT. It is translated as CTSSYGGGPPDTQYF.

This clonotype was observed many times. CDR3 in DNA: TGTGCCAGCAGTGGGCTGCCGAACACCGGGGAGCTGTTTTTT. Its protein is CASSGLPNTGELFF. The chain links TRBV12-3 or TRBV12-4 to TRBJ2-2, with D hard to call. Trimming stripped 5 bases from V and 0 bases from J, with 7 bases between. The CDR3 extends over 14 amino acids.

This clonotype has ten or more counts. CDR3 residues: CASEGMQAGSYNEQFF. CDR3 sequence (DNA): TGCGCCAGCGAAGGAATGCAAGCGGGATCATACAATGAGCAGTTCTTC. The chain uses TRBV10-2 and TRBJ2-1; 7 nucleotides match TRBD2. After removal of 8 bases from V and 4 bases from J, the junction contained 14 bases not matched to a gene. This CDR3 region has 16 residues. Germline CDR1 and CDR2: WSHSY and SAAADI.

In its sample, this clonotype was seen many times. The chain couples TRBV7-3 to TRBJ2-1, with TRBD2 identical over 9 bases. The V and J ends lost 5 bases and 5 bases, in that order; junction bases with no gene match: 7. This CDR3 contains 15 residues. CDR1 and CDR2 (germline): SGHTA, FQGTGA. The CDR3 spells CASSAGTSSNNEQFF. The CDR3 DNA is TGTGCCAGCAGCGCCGGGACTAGCTCTAACAATGAGCAGTTCTTC. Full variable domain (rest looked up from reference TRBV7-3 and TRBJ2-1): GAGVSQTPSNKVTEKGKYVELRCDPISGHTALYWYRQSLGQGPEFLIYFQGTGAADDSGLPNDRFFAVRPEGSVSTLKIQRTERGDSAVYLCASSAGTSSNNEQFFGPGTRLTVL.

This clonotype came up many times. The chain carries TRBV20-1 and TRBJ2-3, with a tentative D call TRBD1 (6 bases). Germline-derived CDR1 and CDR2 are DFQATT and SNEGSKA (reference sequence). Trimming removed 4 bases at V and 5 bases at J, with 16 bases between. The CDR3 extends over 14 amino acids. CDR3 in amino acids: CSATRARGGDTQYF. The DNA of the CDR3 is TGCAGTGCTACCCGGGCCCGAGGGGGAGATACGCAGTATTTT.

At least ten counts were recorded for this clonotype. The CDR3 region is CASSLSSGRWDRETQYF. In DNA, the CDR3 is TGTGCCAGCAGTCTCTCTAGCGGGAGGTGGGACCGGGAGACCCAGTACTTC. The V gene is TRBV12-3 or TRBV12-4, the J gene TRBJ2-5; 11 positions match TRBD2. J lost 5 bases, V lost 5 bases, and 13 bases had no gene match. The CDR3 is made up of 17 amino acids.

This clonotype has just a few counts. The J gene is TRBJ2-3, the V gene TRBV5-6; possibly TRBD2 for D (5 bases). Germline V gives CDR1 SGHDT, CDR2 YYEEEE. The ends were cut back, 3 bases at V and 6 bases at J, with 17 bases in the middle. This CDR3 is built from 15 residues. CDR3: CASSYITRSGDTQYF. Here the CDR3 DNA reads TGTGCCAGCAGCTACATCACCCGTTCGGGGGATACGCAGTATTTT.

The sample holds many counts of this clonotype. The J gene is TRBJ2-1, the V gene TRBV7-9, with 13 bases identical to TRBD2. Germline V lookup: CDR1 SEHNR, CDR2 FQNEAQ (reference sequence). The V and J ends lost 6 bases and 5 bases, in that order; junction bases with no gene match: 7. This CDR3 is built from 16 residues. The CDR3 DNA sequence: TGTGCCAGCAGAACTAGCGGGAGGGCCGGAAACAATGAGCAGTTCTTC. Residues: CASRTSGRAGNNEQFF.

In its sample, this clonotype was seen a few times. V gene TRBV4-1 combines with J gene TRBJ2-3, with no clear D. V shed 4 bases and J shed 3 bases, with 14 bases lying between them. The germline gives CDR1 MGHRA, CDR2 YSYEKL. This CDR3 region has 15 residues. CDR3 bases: TGCGCCAGCAGCCCCTTGGGCTTAAGTACAGATACGCAGTATTTT. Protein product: CASSPLGLSTDTQYF.

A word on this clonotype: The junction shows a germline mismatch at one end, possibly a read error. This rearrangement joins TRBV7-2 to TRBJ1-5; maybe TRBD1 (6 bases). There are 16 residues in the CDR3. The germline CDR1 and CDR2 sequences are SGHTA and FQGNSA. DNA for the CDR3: TGTGCCAGCAGCTTAGACTCGGGGGGCAGCAATCAGTCCCAGCATTTT. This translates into CASSLDSGGSNQSQHF.

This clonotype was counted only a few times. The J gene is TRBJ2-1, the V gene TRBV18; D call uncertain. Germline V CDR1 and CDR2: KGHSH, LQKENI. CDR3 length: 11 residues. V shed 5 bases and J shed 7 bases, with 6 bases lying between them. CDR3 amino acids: CASSEVNEQFF. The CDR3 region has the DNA TGTGCCAGCTCAGAAGTAAATGAGCAGTTCTTC.

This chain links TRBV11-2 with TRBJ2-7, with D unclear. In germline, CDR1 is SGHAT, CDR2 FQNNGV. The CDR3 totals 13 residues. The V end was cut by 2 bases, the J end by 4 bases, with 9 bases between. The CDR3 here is CASSLQTRYEQYF. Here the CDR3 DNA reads TGTGCCAGCAGCTTACAAACGCGGTACGAGCAGTACTTC.

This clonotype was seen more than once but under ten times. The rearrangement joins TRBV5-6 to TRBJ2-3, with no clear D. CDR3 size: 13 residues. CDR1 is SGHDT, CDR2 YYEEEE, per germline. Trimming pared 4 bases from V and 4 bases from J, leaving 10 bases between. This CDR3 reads CASSTIAADTQYF. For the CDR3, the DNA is TGTGCCAGCAGCACGATAGCCGCAGATACGCAGTATTTT.

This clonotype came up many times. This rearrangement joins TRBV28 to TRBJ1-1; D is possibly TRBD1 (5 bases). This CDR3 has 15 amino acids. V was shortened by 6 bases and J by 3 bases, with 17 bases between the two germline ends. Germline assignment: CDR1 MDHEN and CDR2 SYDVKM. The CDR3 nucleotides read TGTGCCAGCAGCCTCTCGGGACGCTCCTACACTGAAGCTTTCTTT. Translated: CASSLSGRSYTEAFF.

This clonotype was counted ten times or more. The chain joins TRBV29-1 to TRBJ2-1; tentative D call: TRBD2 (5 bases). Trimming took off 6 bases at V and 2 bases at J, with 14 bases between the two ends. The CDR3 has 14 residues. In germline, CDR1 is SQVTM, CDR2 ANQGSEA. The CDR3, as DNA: TGCAGCGTCCTATTTTTGCGGGCCTACAATGAGCAGTTCTTC. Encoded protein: CSVLFLRAYNEQFF.

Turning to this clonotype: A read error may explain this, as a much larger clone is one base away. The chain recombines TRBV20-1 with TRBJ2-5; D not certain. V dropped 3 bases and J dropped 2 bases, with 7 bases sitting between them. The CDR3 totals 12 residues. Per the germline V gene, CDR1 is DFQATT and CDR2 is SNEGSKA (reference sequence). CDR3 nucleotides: TGCAGTGCTAGTCCTGTACAAGAGACCCAGTACTTC. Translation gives CSASPVQETQYF.

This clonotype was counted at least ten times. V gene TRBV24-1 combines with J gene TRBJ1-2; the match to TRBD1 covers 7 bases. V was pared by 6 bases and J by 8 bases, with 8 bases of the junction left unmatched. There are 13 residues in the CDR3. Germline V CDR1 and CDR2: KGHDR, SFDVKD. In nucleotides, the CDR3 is TGTGCCACCAGTTTAGGGGACAGCGGAGGCTACACCTTC. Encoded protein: CATSLGDSGGYTF.

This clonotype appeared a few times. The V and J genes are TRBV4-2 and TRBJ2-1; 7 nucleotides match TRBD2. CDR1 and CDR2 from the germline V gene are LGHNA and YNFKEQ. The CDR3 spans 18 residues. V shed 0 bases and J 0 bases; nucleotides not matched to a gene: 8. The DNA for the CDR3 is TGTGCCAGCAGCCAAGATTTCCTAGCGGTGAGCTCCTACAATGAGCAGTTCTTC. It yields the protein CASSQDFLAVSSYNEQFF.

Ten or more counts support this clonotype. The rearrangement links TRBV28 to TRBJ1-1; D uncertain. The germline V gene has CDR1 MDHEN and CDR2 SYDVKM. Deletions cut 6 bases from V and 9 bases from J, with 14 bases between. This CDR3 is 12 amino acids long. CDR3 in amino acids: CASSQWRIQAFF. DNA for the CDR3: TGTGCCAGCAGCCAATGGAGGATACAAGCTTTCTTT.

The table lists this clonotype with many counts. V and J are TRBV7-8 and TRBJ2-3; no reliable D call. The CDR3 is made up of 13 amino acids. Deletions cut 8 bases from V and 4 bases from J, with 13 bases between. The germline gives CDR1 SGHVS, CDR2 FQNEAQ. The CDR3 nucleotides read TGTGCCAGCTGGGCGGATGTGGCAGATACGCAGTATTTT. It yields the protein CASWADVADTQYF.

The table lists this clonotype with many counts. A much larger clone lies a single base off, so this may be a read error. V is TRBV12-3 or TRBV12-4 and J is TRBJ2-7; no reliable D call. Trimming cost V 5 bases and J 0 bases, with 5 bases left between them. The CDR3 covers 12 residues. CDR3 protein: CASSDGSYEQYF. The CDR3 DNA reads TGTGCCAGCAGTGACGGCTCCTACGAGCAGTACTTC.

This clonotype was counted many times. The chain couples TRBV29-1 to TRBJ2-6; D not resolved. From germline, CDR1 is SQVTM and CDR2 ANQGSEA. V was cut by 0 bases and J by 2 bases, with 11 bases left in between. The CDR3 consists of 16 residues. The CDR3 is CSVEDISLPGANVLTF. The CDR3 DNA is TGCAGCGTTGAAGATATCAGCCTCCCTGGGGCCAACGTCCTGACTTTC.

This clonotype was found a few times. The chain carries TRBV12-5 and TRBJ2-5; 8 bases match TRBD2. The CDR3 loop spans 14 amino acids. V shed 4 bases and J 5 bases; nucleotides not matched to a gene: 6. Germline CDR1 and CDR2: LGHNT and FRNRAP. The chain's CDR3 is CASGWSGSPETQYF. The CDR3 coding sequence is TGTGCTAGTGGTTGGAGCGGGAGTCCGGAGACCCAGTACTTC.

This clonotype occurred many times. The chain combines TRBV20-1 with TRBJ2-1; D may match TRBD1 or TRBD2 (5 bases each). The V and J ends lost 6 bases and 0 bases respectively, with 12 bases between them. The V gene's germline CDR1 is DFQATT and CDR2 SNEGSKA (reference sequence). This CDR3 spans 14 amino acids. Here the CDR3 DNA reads TGCAGTGCCTCGGGGCAGGACTCCTACAATGAGCAGTTCTTC. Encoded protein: CSASGQDSYNEQFF.

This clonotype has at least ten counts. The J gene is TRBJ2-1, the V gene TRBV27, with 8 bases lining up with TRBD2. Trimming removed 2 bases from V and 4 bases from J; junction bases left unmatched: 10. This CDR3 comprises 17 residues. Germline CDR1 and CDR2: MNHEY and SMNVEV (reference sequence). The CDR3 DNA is TGTGCCAGCAGTTTAGAGGCGGGAGGTCCACGTTACAATGAGCAGTTCTTC. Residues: CASSLEAGGPRYNEQFF.

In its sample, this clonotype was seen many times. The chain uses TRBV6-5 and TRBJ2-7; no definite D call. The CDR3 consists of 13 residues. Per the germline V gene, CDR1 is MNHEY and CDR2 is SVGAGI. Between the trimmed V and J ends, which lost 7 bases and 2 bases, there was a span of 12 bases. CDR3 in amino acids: CASNPPDTYEQYF. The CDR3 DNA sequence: TGTGCCAGCAACCCACCAGATACCTACGAGCAGTACTTC.